Reported below is one T cell receptor (beta chain). The antigen is not known. Assay used: immunoSEQ multiplex PCR; TCRdb lists only in-frame clones, some missing. The table lists about 2 million clones, roughly 96% of them singletons. This sample was included in a study of shared clonotypes between healthy human individuals. Background on the study: Per-donor plates numbered three CD4 naive, three CD4 memory, two CD8 naive and one CD8 memory. Study results and caveats: Investigators collected only blood, and repertoires in tissues likely differ.

Germline CDR1 reads MNHEY; CDR2 reads SMNVEV (reference sequence). This CDR3 has 14 amino acids. Losses at the gene ends were 8 bases for V and 5 bases for J; bases not matched to a gene: 11. Source material: naive CD4+ T cells sorted from blood. Subset described: CD45RA+ positively selected. V usage is TRBV27 and J usage is TRBJ1-1; 7 bases align to TRBD1. The origin of this receptor is a man aged 18 to 30 in good health. The CDR3 DNA is TGTGCCAGCCGACCGGAGGGGGCAGGGACTGAAGCTTTCTTT. This gives the protein CASRPEGAGTEAFF.